A selection of T cell receptor beta chains follows, all from one sample in a study of shared clonotypes between healthy human individuals. The protocol was immunoSEQ multiplex PCR, while the TCRdb copy is restricted to in-frame clones and leaves out a portion. The sample holds roughly 2 million clones; just under 95% are singletons and the top ten take roughly 1%. What was sequenced was naive CD8+ T cells sorted from blood. The receptors were sampled from a man between 18 and 29 years old in good health. The CDR3 runs from the conserved cysteine through the conserved F or W. Fields, in order: CDR3 protein, CDR3 DNA, clone size, J gene, D gene, V gene. A D gene is named only where the DNA matches it firmly. For some rows the clone size is stated as once, few or many, or as a class when expanded; others skip it.

CASSNPGTGGNLDSNNEQFF,TGTGCCAGCAGCAATCCCGGGACAGGGGGCAACCTCGACTCAAACAATGAGCAGTTCTTC,-,TRBJ2-1,TRBD1,TRBV13
CAIMGQGPGELFF,TGTGCTATCATGGGACAGGGGCCCGGGGAGCTGTTTTTT,-,TRBJ2-2,TRBD1,TRBV12-5
CASSRQSSYNEQFF,TGCGCCAGCAGCCGGCAGAGCTCCTACAATGAGCAGTTCTTC,-,TRBJ2-1,-,TRBV4-1
CASSYELAYEQYF,TGTGCCAGCAGTTACGAGCTAGCCTACGAGCAGTACTTC,-,TRBJ2-7,-,TRBV6-6
CASSSPAGGSGTDTQYF,TGTGCCAGCAGTTCCCCCGCAGGGGGAAGTGGCACAGATACGCAGTATTTT,-,TRBJ2-3,TRBD1,TRBV28
CASSYSSGGPYNEQFF,TGTGCCAGCAGTTACTCGAGCGGGGGGCCCTACAATGAGCAGTTCTTC,-,TRBJ2-1,TRBD2,TRBV6-5
CASSLGSYEQYF,TGTGCCAGCAGTTTGGGTTCCTACGAGCAGTACTTC,-,TRBJ2-7,-,TRBV28
CASSIDLEAVEAFF,TGTGCCAGTAGTATAGATCTGGAGGCAGTTGAAGCTTTCTTT,-,TRBJ1-1,-,TRBV19
CASSLVRDTSYEQYF,TGTGCCAGCAGCTTGGTCCGGGACACCTCCTACGAGCAGTACTTC,-,TRBJ2-7,-,TRBV5-8
CASSLERTDTQYF,TGTGCCAGCAGCCTCGAGCGGACGGATACGCAGTATTTT,-,TRBJ2-3,-,TRBV7-2
CASTGRVYYEQYF,TGTGCCAGCACGGGCAGGGTGTACTACGAGCAGTACTTC,-,TRBJ2-7,-,TRBV28
CASSPGLAGRETDTQYF,TGTGCCAGCAGCCCGGGACTAGCGGGAAGGGAGACAGATACGCAGTATTTT,-,TRBJ2-3,TRBD2,TRBV7-9
CASSSNAQNIQYF,TGTGCCAGCAGCTCCAATGCCCAAAACATTCAGTACTTC,-,TRBJ2-4,-,TRBV13
CASFSWDTGELFF,TGTGCCAGCTTCAGTTGGGATACCGGGGAGCTGTTTTTT,-,TRBJ2-2,-,TRBV28
CASSEYGWYEQYF,TGCGCCAGCAGTGAATATGGCTGGTACGAGCAGTACTTC,once,TRBJ2-7,-,TRBV10-1
CASSPAKGRSSYEQYF,TGCGCCAGCAGTCCGGCCAAGGGCAGGAGCTCCTACGAGCAGTACTTC,-,TRBJ2-7,-,TRBV5-1
CASSYRGVAKNIQYF,TGTGCCAGCAGTTATAGGGGGGTAGCCAAAAACATTCAGTACTTC,-,TRBJ2-4,-,TRBV6-6
CASSDHRGLMNTEAFF,TGTGCCAGCAGCGACCACAGGGGGCTTATGAACACTGAAGCTTTCTTT,-,TRBJ1-1,TRBD1,TRBV9
CASSFYGFSRTDTQYF,TGCGCCAGCAGTTTTTATGGCTTTTCCCGCACAGATACGCAGTATTTT,-,TRBJ2-3,-,TRBV5-1
CASSGDVAGEAPSYEQYF,TGTGCCAGCAGTGGAGACGTAGCGGGAGAAGCACCCTCCTACGAGCAGTACTTC,-,TRBJ2-7,TRBD2,TRBV6-1
CASSLGNYNEQFF,TGTGCCAGCAGCTTAGGGAACTACAATGAGCAGTTCTTC,-,TRBJ2-1,-,TRBV7-8
CASSTLGNFYEQYF,TGTGCCAGCTCTACCCTAGGTAACTTCTACGAGCAGTACTTC,-,TRBJ2-7,-,TRBV2
CASSLSGGPALAEAFF,TGTGCCAGCAGTTTGTCGGGGGGGCCGGCCCTCGCTGAAGCTTTCTTT,-,TRBJ1-1,-,TRBV27
CATATGGGSDTQYF,TGTGCCACGGCTACCGGAGGGGGGTCAGATACGCAGTATTTT,-,TRBJ2-3,-,TRBV27
CASSLFTGELFF,TGTGCCAGCAGCCTGTTTACCGGGGAGCTGTTTTTT,-,TRBJ2-2,-,TRBV7-9
CSARFVGEQYF,TGCAGTGCTCGGTTCGTCGGCGAGCAGTACTTC,-,TRBJ2-7,-,TRBV20-1
CASSRASTEAFF,TGTGCCAGCAGCAGGGCAAGCACTGAAGCTTTCTTT,-,TRBJ1-1,-,TRBV2
CASTGRESYEQYF,TGTGCCAGCACAGGGAGGGAGTCCTACGAGCAGTACTTC,-,TRBJ2-7,TRBD2,TRBV2
CASTAPGASSGNTIYF,TGTGCCAGCACCGCGCCAGGGGCCAGCTCTGGAAACACCATATATTTT,-,TRBJ1-3,-,TRBV11-2
CASSIRYESYEQYF,TGTGCCAGTAGTATAAGATACGAGTCCTACGAGCAGTACTTC,-,TRBJ2-7,-,TRBV19
CASSLEAGYYEQYF,TGTGCCAGCAGCTTGGAAGCGGGATACTACGAGCAGTACTTC,-,TRBJ2-7,TRBD2,TRBV7-2